This paragraph covers one T cell receptor beta chain sequence. What it binds is unknown. Focal radiation plus CTLA-4 blockade with ipilimumab was given to patients with chemo-refractory metastatic non-small-cell lung cancer. Germline assignment: CDR1 MNHNS and CDR2 SASEGT. Trimming took 6 bases from V and 3 from J, leaving 15 bases between them. The CDR3 is 14 amino acids. The data were obtained in a study of radiotherapy plus CTLA-4 blockade in lung cancer. Study-level information: Disease control was seen in approximately 31% of patients, objective responses in roughly 19%. Findings of the study overall: Clones derived from tumor TCRs expanded in blood after radiotherapy plus ipilimumab. Response was reportedly best predicted by early blood T cell clone dynamics, with interferon-beta.

Data came from immunoSEQ multiplex PCR; TCRdb stores just in-frame clones and leaves some out. The sample has tens of thousands of clones; roughly 79% are singletons. This chain connects TRBV6-1 to TRBJ2-7; the D gene is possibly TRBD2 (5 bases). Sequencing used peripheral blood, obtained from a patient treated with radiotherapy plus ipilimumab. This clonotype was obtained from a human donor with non-small cell lung cancer whose response to radiotherapy plus ipilimumab could not be evaluated. Some clones in this sample may be carry-over from other donors' samples. CDR3 protein: CASRLRGQYYEQYF. CDR3 DNA sequence: TGTGCCAGCAGATTACGGGGTCAATACTACGAGCAGTACTTC.